One sample yielded the 26 T cell receptor beta chains listed below, sequenced in a study of neurological immune-mediated disorders. Using its own MiXCR run on the 5' RACE reads, TCRdb lists one record per CDR3 protein. The sample has under 85,000 distinct CDR3 sequences; around 5.1% are singletons. Specimen: PBMCs. All receptors derive from a human donor with multiple sclerosis. The donor label of this sample is uncertain.

This clonotype was seen many times. The gene calls are TRBV20-1 and TRBJ2-3, with a possible D match to TRBD2 (6 bases). This CDR3 has 15 amino acids. Germline assignment: CDR1 DFQATT and CDR2 SNEGSKA (reference sequence). Trimming shortened V by 4 bases and J by 1 base, and 15 bases separated the two germline ends. CDR3 DNA sequence: TGCAGTGCTACCCGGATAGCGGCGGGCACAGATACGCAGTATTTT. Translation gives CSATRIAAGTDTQYF.

This clonotype was detected many times. The V call is TRBV6-5, the J call TRBJ2-7, with D perhaps given as TRBD1 or TRBD2 (5 bases each). Germline CDR1 and CDR2: MNHEY and SVGAGI. The CDR3 is 16 amino acids. The V gene lost 3 bases and the J gene lost 3 bases, with 18 bases spanning the gap. DNA for the CDR3: TGTGCCAGCAGTTATTCTGCAGGGACCACATACTACGAGCAGTACTTC. Its translation: CASSYSAGTTYYEQYF.

The sample holds many counts of this clonotype. V and J are TRBV5-1 and TRBJ1-2, with TRBD1 matching 9 bases. Trimming at V came to 0 bases and at J to 4 bases, leaving 7 bases not matched to a gene. The germline CDR1 and CDR2 sequences are SGHRS and YFSETQ. This CDR3 has 16 amino acids. CDR3 residues: CASSLVTGGGIYGYTF. DNA of the CDR3: TGCGCCAGCAGCTTGGTTACAGGGGGCGGTATCTATGGCTACACCTTC.

In this sample, this clonotype turned up many times. The gene calls are TRBV20-1 and TRBJ1-1; 11 bases are shared with TRBD1. Per the germline V gene, CDR1 is DFQATT and CDR2 is SNEGSKA (reference sequence). This CDR3 comprises 16 residues. The V segment lost 2 bases and the J segment 4 bases; nucleotides outside the gene matches: 9. This CDR3 reads CSARPGQGAVSTEAFF. The CDR3 DNA sequence: TGCAGTGCTAGACCTGGACAGGGGGCGGTGAGCACTGAAGCTTTCTTT.

Details on this clonotype: With a much larger clone just one base away, this may be a read error. The V call is TRBV6-5, the J call TRBJ1-2, with D possibly TRBD1 on 6 matching bases. Germline CDR1 is MNHEY and CDR2 is SVGAGI. CDR3 length: 11 residues. CDR3 sequence: CARGEDYGYTF. The DNA of the CDR3 is TGTGCAAGGGGGGAGGACTATGGCTACACCTTC.

In its sample, this clonotype was seen many times. V is TRBV20-1 and J is TRBJ2-1; D is undetermined. V shed 4 bases and J shed 0 bases, with 13 bases lying between them. Germline CDR1 reads DFQATT; CDR2 reads SNEGSKA (reference sequence). This CDR3 comprises 15 residues. The CDR3 region has the DNA TGCAGTGCTACTTCCGGGCCGTACTCCTACAATGAGCAGTTCTTC. Its translation: CSATSGPYSYNEQFF.

This clonotype came up many times. The chain carries TRBV10-3 and TRBJ2-7, with 7 nucleotides matching TRBD2. The germline gives CDR1 ENHRY, CDR2 SYGVKD. V shed 2 bases and J 0 bases; nucleotides not matched to a gene: 7. The CDR3 has 16 amino acids. This CDR3 is CAISEVRDYNSYEQYF. DNA for the CDR3: TGTGCCATCAGTGAGGTCCGGGACTACAACTCCTACGAGCAGTACTTC.

This clonotype has ten or more counts. The V gene is TRBV7-3, the J gene TRBJ2-1; D may match TRBD1 or TRBD2 (6 bases each). This CDR3 has 14 residues. V lost 5 bases to trimming and J lost 7 bases, with 15 bases between them. Germline lookup yields CDR1 SGHTA and CDR2 FQGTGA. The CDR3 DNA reads TGTGCCAGCAGCGGGCCGGAGGGGGAGAATGAGCAGTTCTTC. The encoded protein is CASSGPEGENEQFF.

This clonotype was detected ten times or more. The chain is built from TRBV5-8 and TRBJ1-4; D is perhaps TRBD1 (5 bases). This CDR3 spans 14 amino acids. The germline gives CDR1 SGHTS, CDR2 YDEGEE. Trimming removed 6 bases at V and 4 bases at J, with 13 bases between. CDR3 DNA: TGTGCCAGCAAACTTCGGGGCGTTAATGAAAAACTGTTTTTT. This sequence encodes CASKLRGVNEKLFF.

Ten or more counts support this clonotype. V and J are TRBV5-1 and TRBJ1-4; possible D gene TRBD1, 5 bases. The CDR3 is made up of 12 amino acids. The germline CDR1 and CDR2 sequences are SGHRS and YFSETQ. V shed 5 bases and J shed 7 bases, with 9 bases lying between them. This CDR3 is CASREGSEKLFF. As DNA, the CDR3 is TGCGCCAGCAGGGAGGGGAGTGAAAAACTGTTTTTT.

The chain couples TRBV5-6 to TRBJ2-7; D might be TRBD1 or TRBD2, each matching 5 bases. Trimming shortened V by 4 bases and J by 2 bases, and 10 bases separated the two germline ends. This CDR3 spans 13 amino acids. Germline V CDR1 and CDR2: SGHDT, YYEEEE. The CDR3 nucleotides are TGTGCCAGCAGCCCGGGACCCCCCTACGAGCAGTACTTC. Amino acids: CASSPGPPYEQYF.

This clonotype was found many times. The genes are TRBV5-1 and TRBJ1-5; D gene unclear. CDR3 size: 13 residues. The V gene's germline CDR1 is SGHRS and CDR2 YFSETQ. The V end was cut by 3 bases, the J end by 4 bases, with 8 bases between. Here the CDR3 reads CASSSLPNQPQHF. The CDR3 coding sequence is TGCGCCAGCAGCTCCCTACCTAATCAGCCCCAGCATTTT.

This clonotype was counted ten times or more. J is TRBJ2-2 and V is TRBV9; 7 bases are a match to TRBD1. Germline trimming cut 5 bases from V and 7 bases from J; bases unmatched to any gene: 11. The CDR3 is made up of 15 amino acids. The V gene's germline CDR1 is SGDLS and CDR2 YYNGEE. The CDR3, as DNA: TGTGCCAGCAGTGCGACAGGGTTTTTGGGCGGGGAGCTGTTTTTT. This translates into CASSATGFLGGELFF.

This clonotype has a count of ten or more. The chain employs TRBV4-1 and TRBJ2-5; 7 bases match TRBD2. Germline CDR1 reads MGHRA; CDR2 reads YSYEKL. Germline trimming cut 4 bases from V and 4 bases from J; bases unmatched to any gene: 6. The CDR3 contains 14 residues. CDR3 protein: CASSPFGLGETQYF. The CDR3 DNA reads as TGCGCCAGCAGCCCCTTCGGACTAGGAGAGACCCAGTACTTC.

At least ten counts were recorded for this clonotype. V usage is TRBV6-6 and J usage is TRBJ2-7; TRBD2 matches at 8 bases. V dropped 4 bases and J dropped 2; count of bases not matched to a gene: 7. CDR1 and CDR2 from the germline V gene are MNHNY and SVGAGI (reference sequence). This CDR3 has 15 residues. The CDR3 sequence is CASSFGGGPTYEQYF. The CDR3 nucleotides are TGTGCCAGCAGTTTTGGCGGGGGGCCCACCTACGAGCAGTACTTC.

This clonotype has a count of ten or more. This chain links TRBV14 with TRBJ1-2; D is ambiguous. The ends were cut back, 2 bases at V and 0 bases at J, with 4 bases in the middle. CDR3 size: 13 residues. Germline CDR1 reads SGHDN; CDR2 reads FVKESK. CDR3 loop: CASSQSPNYGYTF. The CDR3 DNA reads as TGTGCCAGCAGCCAAAGTCCTAACTATGGCTACACCTTC.

The chain joins TRBV10-3 to TRBJ2-7, with 7 bases identical to TRBD1. The CDR3 has 14 residues. V lost 2 bases, J lost 7 bases, and 8 bases stayed unmatched. The germline CDR1 and CDR2 sequences are ENHRY and SYGVKD. The CDR3 DNA is TGTGCCATCAGTGAGCAGGGTAGGGGGCGGGAGCAGTACTTC. This gives the protein CAISEQGRGREQYF.

This clonotype was picked up many times. This chain joins TRBV29-1 and TRBJ1-1, with D perhaps matching TRBD1 (5 bases). CDR1 and CDR2 (germline): SQVTM, ANQGSEA. CDR3 size: 13 residues. V lost 7 bases and J lost 4, with 16 bases in between. CDR3 nucleotide sequence: TGCAGCGCCTCTCGGGGGGGAGGCACTGAAGCTTTCTTT. Amino acid sequence: CSASRGGGTEAFF. Based on the CDR3 plus reference TRBV29-1 and TRBJ1-1, the full variable domain is SAVISQKPSRDICQRGTSLTIQCQVDSQVTMMFWYRQQPGQSLTLIATANQGSEATYESGFVIDKFPISRPNLTFSTLTVSNMSPEDSSIYLCSASRGGGTEAFFGQGTRLTVV.

In its sample, this clonotype was seen many times. The V and J genes are TRBV7-9 and TRBJ2-7, with D possibly TRBD1 on 5 matching bases. Per the germline V gene, CDR1 is SEHNR and CDR2 is FQNEAQ (reference sequence). The CDR3 is made up of 13 amino acids. V lost 3 bases, J lost 4 bases, and 10 bases lay in between. In nucleotides, the CDR3 is TGTGCCAGCAGCTTGGATCAGGGATACGAGCAGTACTTC. Amino acid sequence: CASSLDQGYEQYF.

At least ten counts were recorded for this clonotype. This chain uses TRBV7-9 with TRBJ1-2, with 7 bases matching TRBD1. Germline V CDR1 and CDR2: SEHNR, FQNEAQ (reference sequence). This CDR3 is built from 14 residues. The junction had 9 bases not matched to a gene; V was cut back by 5 bases and J by 6 bases. The CDR3 DNA reads as TGTGCCAGCAGCCCCTCCGGGACAGCAAATGGCTACACCTTC. It yields the protein CASSPSGTANGYTF.

This clonotype was counted at least ten times. J is TRBJ1-2 and V is TRBV5-1; tentatively, D is TRBD1 (6 bases). Per the germline V gene, CDR1 is SGHRS and CDR2 is YFSETQ. Trimming took off 4 bases at V and 4 bases at J, with 20 bases between the two ends. This CDR3 is 16 amino acids long. The DNA of the CDR3 is TGCGCCAGCAGCCTAATACCTACAGGGAGTGGCTATGGCTACACCTTC. Translated, it gives CASSLIPTGSGYGYTF.

This clonotype appeared many times. The chain is built from TRBV5-1 and TRBJ1-6; D gene uncertain. The V gene lost 0 bases and the J gene lost 2 bases, with 9 bases spanning the gap. The CDR3 extends over 16 amino acids. Germline CDR1 and CDR2: SGHRS and YFSETQ. The CDR3: CASSLAGFPYNSPLHF. CDR3 DNA: TGCGCCAGCAGCTTGGCGGGCTTCCCCTATAATTCACCCCTCCACTTT.

This clonotype was counted ten times or more. J is TRBJ1-1 and V is TRBV6-5, with 11 bases identical to TRBD1. J gave up 7 bases and V 6 bases, and 7 bases lay outside the gene matches. In germline, CDR1 is MNHEY, CDR2 SVGAGI. This CDR3 has 14 amino acids. CDR3 nucleotides: TGTGCCAGCAGCGGGACAGGGGGACGGGGTGAAGCTTTCTTT. Its protein is CASSGTGGRGEAFF.

This clonotype has at least ten counts. This sequence joins TRBV5-1 and TRBJ2-7; 9 positions agree with TRBD1. The CDR3 spans 15 residues. Trimming removed 0 bases from V and 1 base from J; junction bases left unmatched: 2. Germline V gene data show CDR1 as SGHRS and CDR2 as YFSETQ. The CDR3 bases are TGCGCCAGCAGCTTGGGGACAGGGGTATCCTACGAGCAGTACTTC. Amino acid sequence: CASSLGTGVSYEQYF.

The sample holds many counts of this clonotype. The gene calls are TRBV29-1 and TRBJ1-2, with D unresolved. Germline-derived CDR1 and CDR2 are SQVTM and ANQGSEA. V was trimmed by 3 bases and J by 6 bases, leaving 5 bases between them. This CDR3 contains 10 residues. The CDR3 sequence: CSVDKDGYTF. In nucleotides, the CDR3 is TGCAGCGTTGATAAGGATGGCTACACCTTC.

In its sample, this clonotype was seen many times. The V and J genes are TRBV5-6 and TRBJ2-2; D might be TRBD1 (5 bases). Trimming shortened V by 0 bases and J by 6 bases, and 6 bases separated the two germline ends. CDR1 is SGHDT, CDR2 YYEEEE, per germline. CDR3 length equals 13 residues. The CDR3 coding sequence is TGTGCCAGCAGCTTGGGGGGCGCCGGGGAGCTGTTTTTT. Amino acid sequence: CASSLGGAGELFF. Full variable domain (outside the CDR3, taken from reference TRBV5-6 and TRBJ2-2): DAGVTQSPTHLIKTRGQQVTLRCSPKSGHDTVSWYQQALGQGPQFIFQYYEEEERQRGNFPDRFSGHQFPNYSSELNVNALLLGDSALYLCASSLGGAGELFFGEGSRLTVL.